The entry that follows covers one T cell receptor (beta chain) sequence. Antigen unknown. This table comes from immunoSEQ multiplex PCR, and its TCRdb copy is limited to in-frame clones, with some not included. The sample lists about 180,000 clones, roughly 89% occurring once. Germline V CDR1 and CDR2: SGDLS, YYNGEE. V was pared by 0 bases and J by 0 bases, with 11 bases between. The CDR3 consists of 16 residues. This entry comes from a study of Ad26.COV2.S vaccination and SARS-CoV-2 variants. Study-wide points: Among vaccine recipients, spike-specific TCR breadth exceeded that of placebo recipients. After vaccination, substantial breadth of spike-specific CD8+ and CD4+ responses was reported. In TCR breadth and depth analyses, total T cell responses may have been underestimated. Whether participants received vaccine or placebo, their non-spike TCR breadth was similar.

Sample: peripheral blood, taken after recovery from COVID-19. The sequence derives from a human donor who had recovered from COVID-19. The chain has TRBV9 and TRBJ2-3; D unresolved. CDR3 sequence reads: CASSVGPIVSTDTQYF. CDR3 sequence (DNA): TGTGCCAGCAGCGTAGGGCCAATTGTTAGCACAGATACGCAGTATTTT. Based on the CDR3 plus reference TRBV9 and TRBJ2-3, the full variable domain is DSGVTQTPKHLITATGQRVTLRCSPRSGDLSVYWYQQSLDQGLQFLIQYYNGEERAKGNILERFSAQQFPDLHSELNLSSLELGDSALYFCASSVGPIVSTDTQYFGPGTRLTVL.